This T cell receptor beta chain stems from a study of T cell responses to AZD1222 COVID-19 vaccine. Broader study findings: The peak T cell response came first, and repertoires were sampled only after it. Distributed over spike, vaccine-associated CD4 TCRs predominated at 160-218 and 743-854.

The ends were cut back, 3 bases at V and 0 bases at J, with 14 bases in the middle. The germline gives CDR1 SGHNT, CDR2 YYREEE (reference sequence). CDR3 size: 16 residues. Sequencing was performed with immunoSEQ multiplex PCR; in TCRdb, only in-frame clones are kept and a portion is missing. The sample carries 150,000 to 200,000 clones, around nine tenths recorded once. On this clone: Its target is not known.

This specimen was peripheral blood, taken on day 0 of AZD1222 vaccination. The sequence was collected from an adult in good health. The rearrangement uses TRBV5-4 and TRBJ2-3, with D possibly being TRBD2 (5 bases). Written as DNA, the CDR3 is TGTGCCAGCAGCTGGCTATCGGGGAAAAGCACAGATACGCAGTATTTT. It yields the protein CASSWLSGKSTDTQYF.